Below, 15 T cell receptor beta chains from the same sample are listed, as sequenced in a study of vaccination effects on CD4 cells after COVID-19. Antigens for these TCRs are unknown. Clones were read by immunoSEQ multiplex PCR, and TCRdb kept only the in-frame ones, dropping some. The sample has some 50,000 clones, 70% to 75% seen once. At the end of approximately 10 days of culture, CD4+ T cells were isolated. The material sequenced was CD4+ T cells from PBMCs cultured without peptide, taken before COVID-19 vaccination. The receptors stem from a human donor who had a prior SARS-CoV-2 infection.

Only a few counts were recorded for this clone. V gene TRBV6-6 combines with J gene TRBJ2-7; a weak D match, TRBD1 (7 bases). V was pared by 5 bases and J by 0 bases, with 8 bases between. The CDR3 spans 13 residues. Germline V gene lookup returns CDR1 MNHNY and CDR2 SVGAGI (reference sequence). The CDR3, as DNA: TGTGCCAGCAGTCAGGGGGGCTCCTACGAGCAGTACTTC. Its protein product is CASSQGGSYEQYF.

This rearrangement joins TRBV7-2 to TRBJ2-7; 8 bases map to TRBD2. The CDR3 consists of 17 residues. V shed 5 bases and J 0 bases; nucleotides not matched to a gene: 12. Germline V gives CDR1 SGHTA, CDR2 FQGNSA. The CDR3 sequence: CASSPDLLSGGSYEQYF. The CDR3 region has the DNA TGTGCCAGCAGCCCGGACCTACTAAGCGGGGGCTCCTACGAGCAGTACTTC.

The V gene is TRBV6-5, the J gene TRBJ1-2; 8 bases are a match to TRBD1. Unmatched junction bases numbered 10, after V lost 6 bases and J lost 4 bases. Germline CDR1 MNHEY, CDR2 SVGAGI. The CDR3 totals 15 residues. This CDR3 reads CASRPSGTGRYGYTF. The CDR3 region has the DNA TGTGCCAGCAGGCCATCCGGGACAGGCCGCTATGGCTACACCTTC.

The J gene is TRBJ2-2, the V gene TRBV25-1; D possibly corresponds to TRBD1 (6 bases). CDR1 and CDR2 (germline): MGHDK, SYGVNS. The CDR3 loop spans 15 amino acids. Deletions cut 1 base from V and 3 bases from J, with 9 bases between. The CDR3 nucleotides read TGTGCCAGCAGTGAATTAGGGGGTGACACCGGGGAGCTGTTTTTT. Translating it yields CASSELGGDTGELFF.

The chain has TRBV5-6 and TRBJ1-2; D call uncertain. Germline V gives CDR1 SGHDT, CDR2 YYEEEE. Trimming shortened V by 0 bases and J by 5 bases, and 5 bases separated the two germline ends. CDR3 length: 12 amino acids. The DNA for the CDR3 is TGTGCCAGCAGCTTGGTCAAATATGGCTACACCTTC. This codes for CASSLVKYGYTF.

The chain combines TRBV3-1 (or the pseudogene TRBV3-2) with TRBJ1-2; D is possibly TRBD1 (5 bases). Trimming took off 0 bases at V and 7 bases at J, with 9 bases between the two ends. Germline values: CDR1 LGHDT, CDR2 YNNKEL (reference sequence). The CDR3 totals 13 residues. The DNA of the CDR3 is TGTGCCAGCAGCCAAGAAATGGGACGTGGCTACACCTTC. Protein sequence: CASSQEMGRGYTF.

The CDR3 loop reads CASSRLIGGAGGYTF. The CDR3 bases are TGTGCCAGCAGTAGACTGATAGGAGGGGCGGGTGGCTACACCTTC. This sequence joins TRBV27 and TRBJ1-2; weak D call: TRBD1 (5 bases). The germline CDR1 and CDR2 sequences are MNHEY and SMNVEV (reference sequence). With 5 bases removed from V and 7 bases from J, the gap between germline ends came to 20 bases. The CDR3 covers 15 residues.

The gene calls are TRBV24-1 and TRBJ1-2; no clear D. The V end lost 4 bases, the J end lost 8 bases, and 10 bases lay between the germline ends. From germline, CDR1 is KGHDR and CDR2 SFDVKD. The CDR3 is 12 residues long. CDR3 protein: CATSEGAVGYTF. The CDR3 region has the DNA TGTGCCACCAGTGAGGGAGCTGTAGGCTACACCTTC.

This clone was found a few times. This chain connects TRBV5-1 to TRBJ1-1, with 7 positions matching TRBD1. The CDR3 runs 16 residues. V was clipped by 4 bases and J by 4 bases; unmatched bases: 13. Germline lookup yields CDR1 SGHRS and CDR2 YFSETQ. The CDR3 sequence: CASSLRDSRESTEAFF. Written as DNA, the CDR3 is TGCGCCAGCAGCCTCCGGGACAGCAGAGAGAGCACTGAAGCTTTCTTT.

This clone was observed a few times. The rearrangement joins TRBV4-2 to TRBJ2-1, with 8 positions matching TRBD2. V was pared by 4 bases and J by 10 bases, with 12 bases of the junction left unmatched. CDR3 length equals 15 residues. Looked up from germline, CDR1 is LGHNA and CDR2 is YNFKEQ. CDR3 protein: CASSLDNGGGREQFF. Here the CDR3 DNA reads TGTGCCAGCAGCCTGGATAACGGGGGGGGTAGGGAGCAGTTCTTC.

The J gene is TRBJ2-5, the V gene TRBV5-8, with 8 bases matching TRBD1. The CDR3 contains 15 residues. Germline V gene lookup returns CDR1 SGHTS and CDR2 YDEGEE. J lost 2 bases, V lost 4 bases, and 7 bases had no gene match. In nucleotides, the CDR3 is TGTGCCAGCAGCCCCGAGTGGGACAGGCAAGAGACCCAGTACTTC. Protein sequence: CASSPEWDRQETQYF.

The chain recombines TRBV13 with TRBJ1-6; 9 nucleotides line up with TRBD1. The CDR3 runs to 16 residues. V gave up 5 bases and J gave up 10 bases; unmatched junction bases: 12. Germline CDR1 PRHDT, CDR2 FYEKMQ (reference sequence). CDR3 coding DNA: TGTGCCAGCAGCGCCGGGACAGGGCTTTTACAATCACCCCTCCACTTT. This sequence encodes CASSAGTGLLQSPLHF. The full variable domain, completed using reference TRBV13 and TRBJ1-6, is AAGVIQSPRHLIKEKRETATLKCYPIPRHDTVYWYQQGPGQDPQFLISFYEKMQSDKGSIPDRFSAQQFSDYHSELNMSSLELGDSALYFCASSAGTGLLQSPLHFGNGTRLTVT.

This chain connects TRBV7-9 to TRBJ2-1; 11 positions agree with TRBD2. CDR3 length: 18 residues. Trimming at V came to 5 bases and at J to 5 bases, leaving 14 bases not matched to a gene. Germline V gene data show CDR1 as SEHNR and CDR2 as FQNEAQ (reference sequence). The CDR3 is CASSPVRASGGLNNEQFF. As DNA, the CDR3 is TGTGCCAGCAGCCCTGTACGGGCTAGCGGGGGGCTCAACAATGAGCAGTTCTTC.

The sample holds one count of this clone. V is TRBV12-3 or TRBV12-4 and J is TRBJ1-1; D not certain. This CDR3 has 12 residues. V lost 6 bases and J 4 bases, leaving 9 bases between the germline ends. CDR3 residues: CASSYVITEAFF. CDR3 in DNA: TGTGCCAGCAGCTACGTCATCACTGAAGCTTTCTTT.

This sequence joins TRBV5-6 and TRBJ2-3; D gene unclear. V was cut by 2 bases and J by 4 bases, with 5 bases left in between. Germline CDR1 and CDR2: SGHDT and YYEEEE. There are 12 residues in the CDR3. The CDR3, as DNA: TGTGCCAGCAGCTTCTTCTCAGATACGCAGTATTTT. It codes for CASSFFSDTQYF.